Listed below are T cell receptor beta chains from one sample, sequenced in a study of blood T cell repertoires in COVID-19. Sequenced by immunoSEQ multiplex PCR; TCRdb stores in-frame clones only, minus some. Of 100,000 to 150,000 clones listed, 85% to 90% are singletons. Sample: peripheral blood. These receptors came from an older woman with COVID-19, enrolled during active disease. CDR3s include the opening cysteine and the closing phenylalanine or tryptophan. D genes are given only for firm matches. Only some rows state a clone size, as once, few, many or a class for expanded clones.

v_gene	d_gene	len	j_gene	abundance	CDR3aa	CDR3nt
TRBV28	NA	18	TRBJ1-1	few	CASSSTLTGDSIDTEAFF	TGTGCCAGCAGTAGTACTTTGACGGGGGATAGTATCGACACTGAAGCTTTCTTT
TRBV29-1	NA	14	TRBJ1-2	NA	CSAGEVPVDYGYTF	TGCAGCGCTGGGGAGGTCCCCGTGGACTATGGCTACACCTTC
TRBV12-2	NA	15	TRBJ1-5	few	CASRLSHRGGQPQHF	TGTGCAAGTCGCTTATCTCACAGGGGAGGCCAGCCCCAGCATTTT
TRBV27	NA	13	TRBJ2-2	NA	CASRRTYTGELFF	TGTGCCAGCAGAAGGACTTACACCGGGGAGCTGTTTTTT
TRBV20-1	TRBD1	15	TRBJ2-1	NA	CSASEGTGVGDEQFF	TGCAGTGCTAGTGAAGGCACAGGGGTGGGAGATGAGCAGTTCTTC
TRBV18	TRBD1	12	TRBJ1-1	NA	CASSPGQTEAFF	TGTGCCAGCTCACCGGGACAGACTGAAGCTTTCTTT
TRBV9	NA	14	TRBJ1-6	NA	CASSATTANSPLHF	TGTGCCAGCAGCGCCACGACAGCTAATTCACCCCTCCACTTT
TRBV2	NA	14	TRBJ1-3	NA	CASSPSSAAGIFYF	TGTGCCAGCAGTCCATCCTCCGCAGCAGGGATATTTTATTTT
TRBV19	NA	13	TRBJ1-5	few	CASSIPGNQPQHF	TGTGCCAGTAGTATCCCAGGGAATCAGCCCCAGCATTTT
TRBV10-3	TRBD1	14	TRBJ1-3	NA	CAISFTGDGNTIYF	TGTGCCATCAGTTTTACAGGGGACGGAAACACCATATATTTT
TRBV7-8	NA	15	TRBJ2-7	NA	CASSLDRDPPYEQYF	TGTGCCAGCAGCTTAGACAGGGATCCCCCCTACGAGCAGTACTTC
TRBV12-3/TRBV12-4	NA	13	TRBJ2-7	NA	CASSLLPQYEQYF	TGTGCCAGCAGTTTGTTACCACAGTACGAGCAGTACTTC
TRBV7-2	NA	14	TRBJ2-1	NA	CASSGLVGAGEQFF	TGTGCCAGCAGCGGGCTTGTGGGGGCCGGTGAGCAGTTCTTC
TRBV4-3	TRBD1	18	TRBJ2-6	NA	CASSQMTGISSGANVLTF	TGCGCCAGCAGCCAAATGACAGGGATATCCTCTGGGGCCAACGTCCTGACTTTC
TRBV5-1	TRBD2	17	TRBJ2-2	NA	CASRSGTSGSYTGELFF	TGCGCCAGCAGATCCGGGACTAGCGGGAGCTACACCGGGGAGCTGTTTTTT
TRBV4-3	NA	9	TRBJ2-5	NA	CASSQSGYF	TGCGCCAGCAGCCAATCAGGGTACTTC
TRBV4-3	NA	14	TRBJ1-4	NA	CASSQVEFNEKLFF	TGCGCCAGCAGCCAAGTCGAGTTTAATGAAAAACTGTTTTTT
TRBV7-2	TRBD1	14	TRBJ2-7	NA	CASSLGTTGGEQYF	TGTGCCAGCAGCTTAGGTACGACAGGGGGCGAGCAGTACTTC
TRBV10-3	NA	15	TRBJ1-6	NA	CAISESDSPNSPLHF	TGTGCCATCAGTGAGTCGGATAGCCCAAATTCACCCCTCCACTTT
TRBV19	NA	13	TRBJ2-5	once	CASRGDSEETQYF	TGTGCCAGTAGAGGCGACAGTGAAGAGACCCAGTACTTC
TRBV3-1/TRBV3-2	TRBD1	15	TRBJ1-2	NA	CASSRPGQGSYGYTF	TGTGCCAGCAGTCGCCCGGGACAGGGGTCCTATGGCTACACCTTC
TRBV4-1	NA	15	TRBJ1-6	NA	CASSSIGGRNSPLHF	TGCGCCAGCAGCTCAATCGGGGGGCGAAATTCACCCCTCCACTTT
TRBV7-8	NA	15	TRBJ2-4	NA	CASSSPMGRGNIQYF	TGTGCCAGCAGCTCACCGATGGGCAGGGGAAACATTCAGTACTTC
TRBV27	NA	16	TRBJ2-7	NA	CASSPRGRSRSYEQYF	TGTGCCAGCAGTCCTAGGGGCAGGTCCCGATCCTACGAGCAGTACTTC
TRBV5-4	NA	15	TRBJ2-1	NA	CASSRTGASYNEQFF	TGTGCCAGCAGCCGGACTGGAGCTTCCTACAATGAGCAGTTCTTC
TRBV5-5	NA	15	TRBJ1-3	NA	CASSFRFASGNTIYF	TGTGCCAGCAGCTTTAGATTTGCCTCTGGAAACACCATATATTTT
TRBV6-2/TRBV6-3	NA	15	TRBJ1-5	NA	CASSQSSRGAQPQHF	TGTGCCAGCAGCCAGTCTTCTCGGGGTGCCCAGCCCCAGCATTTT
TRBV6-2/TRBV6-3	NA	12	TRBJ1-4	once	CASSYVAEKLFF	TGTGCCAGCAGTTACGTGGCTGAAAAACTGTTTTTT
TRBV7-2	TRBD1	14	TRBJ1-1	once	CASSLGQGAWEAFF	TGTGCCAGCAGCTTAGGGCAGGGGGCTTGGGAAGCTTTCTTT
TRBV11-2	NA	11	TRBJ1-1	NA	CASSLQAAAFF	TGTGCCAGCAGCTTACAGGCAGCAGCTTTCTTT
TRBV18	NA	16	TRBJ2-2	once	CASSLDRRANTGELFF	TGTGCCAGCTCACTGGACAGACGGGCCAACACCGGGGAGCTGTTTTTT
TRBV4-2	TRBD1	15	TRBJ1-4	NA	CASSQDRGTNEKLFF	TGTGCCAGCAGCCAGGACAGGGGGACTAATGAAAAACTGTTTTTT
TRBV12-3/TRBV12-4	NA	13	TRBJ1-1	NA	CASSFGGGTEAFF	TGTGCCAGCAGTTTTGGGGGGGGCACTGAAGCTTTCTTT